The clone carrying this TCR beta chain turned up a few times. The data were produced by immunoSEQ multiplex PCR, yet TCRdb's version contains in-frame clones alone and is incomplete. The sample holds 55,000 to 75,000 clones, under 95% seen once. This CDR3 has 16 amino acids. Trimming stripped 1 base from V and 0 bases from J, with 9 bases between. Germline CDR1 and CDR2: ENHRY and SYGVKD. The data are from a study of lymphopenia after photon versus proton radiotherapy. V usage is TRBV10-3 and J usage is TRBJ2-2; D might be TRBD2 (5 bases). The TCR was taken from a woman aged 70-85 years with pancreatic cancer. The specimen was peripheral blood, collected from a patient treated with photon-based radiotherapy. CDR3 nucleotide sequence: TGTGCCATCAGTGAGTTTCGGGGTTCGAACACCGGGGAGCTGTTTTTT. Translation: CAISEFRGSNTGELFF.